This TCR beta chain was recorded in a study of blood T cells in healthy people across ages. Overall study: Template switching retrieved approximately one barcoded beta molecule for each two T cells.

Trimming pared 4 bases from V and 2 bases from J, leaving 7 bases between. The CDR3 runs 13 residues. CDR1 and CDR2 (germline): MRHNA, SNTAGT. Together with a sample-barcoded 5' primer, a J-beta primer mix was included in a second PCR lasting about 7 to 11 cycles. TCRdb re-analysed the 5' RACE reads in MiXCR, keeping a single row per CDR3 protein. Of 800,000 to 900,000 distinct CDR3 sequences listed, 55% to 65% are singletons. The receptor was isolated from a man between 25 and 39 years old in good health. Sequenced material: blood. V usage is TRBV6-4 and J usage is TRBJ2-3; D unresolved. The CDR3 sequence: CASSVEITDTQYF. CDR3 nucleotides: TGTGCCAGCAGTGTCGAAATCACAGATACGCAGTATTTT.